This T cell receptor beta chain was sequenced during a study of a mutant IDH1 vaccine in newly diagnosed glioma. Study overall: Before enrollment, patients got radiotherapy alone, temozolomide alone, or mostly the combination.

Profiling relied on immunoSEQ multiplex PCR, and the TCRdb table lists in-frame clones only, not all of them. The sample holds about 54,000 clones, 83% seen once. V shed 3 bases, J shed 4 bases, and the junction held 3 bases outside the gene matches. Germline lookup yields CDR1 MNHEY and CDR2 SVGAGI. The CDR3 runs 14 residues. Stated time point: week 47, end of study. Vaccine doses each comprised 300 ug of mutant IDH1 20-mer peptide, with topical imiquimod. In regard to this clone: The antigen is undetermined.

The TCR sequence derives from a woman aged 45-65 years with glioma. Specimen: PBMCs, collected from a glioma patient whose treatment included an IDH1 peptide vaccine. V gene TRBV6-5 combines with J gene TRBJ2-1; 7 nucleotides align to TRBD1. The DNA for the CDR3 is TGTGCCAGCAGTTATCGGGGACAGTACAATGAGCAGTTCTTC. This sequence encodes CASSYRGQYNEQFF.